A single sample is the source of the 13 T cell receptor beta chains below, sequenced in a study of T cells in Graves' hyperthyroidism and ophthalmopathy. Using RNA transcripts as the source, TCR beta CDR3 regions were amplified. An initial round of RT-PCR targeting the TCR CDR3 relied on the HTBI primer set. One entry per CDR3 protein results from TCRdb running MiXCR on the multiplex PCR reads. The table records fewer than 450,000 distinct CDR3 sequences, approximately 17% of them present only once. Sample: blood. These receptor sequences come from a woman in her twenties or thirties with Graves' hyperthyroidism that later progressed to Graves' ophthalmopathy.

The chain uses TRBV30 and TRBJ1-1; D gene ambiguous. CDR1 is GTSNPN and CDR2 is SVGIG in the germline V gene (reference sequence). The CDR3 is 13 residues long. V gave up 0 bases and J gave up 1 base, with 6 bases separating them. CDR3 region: CAWSVLENTEAFF. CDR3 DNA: TGTGCCTGGAGTGTACTGGAGAACACTGAAGCTTTCTTT.

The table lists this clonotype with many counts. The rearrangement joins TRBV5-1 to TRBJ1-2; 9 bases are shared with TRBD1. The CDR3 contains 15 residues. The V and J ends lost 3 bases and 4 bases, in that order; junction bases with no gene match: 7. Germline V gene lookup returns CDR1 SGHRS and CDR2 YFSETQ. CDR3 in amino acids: CASSSAGQGVYGYTF. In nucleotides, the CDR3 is TGCGCCAGCAGCTCCGCGGGACAGGGAGTCTATGGCTACACCTTC.

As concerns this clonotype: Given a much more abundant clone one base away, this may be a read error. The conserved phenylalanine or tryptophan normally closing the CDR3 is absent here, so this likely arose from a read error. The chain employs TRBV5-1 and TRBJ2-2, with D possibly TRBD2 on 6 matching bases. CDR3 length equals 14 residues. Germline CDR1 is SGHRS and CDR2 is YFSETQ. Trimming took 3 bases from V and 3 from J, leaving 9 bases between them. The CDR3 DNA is TGCGCCAGCAGCTGGGACTTCGACACCGGGGAGCTGTTTCTT. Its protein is CASSWDFDTGELFL.

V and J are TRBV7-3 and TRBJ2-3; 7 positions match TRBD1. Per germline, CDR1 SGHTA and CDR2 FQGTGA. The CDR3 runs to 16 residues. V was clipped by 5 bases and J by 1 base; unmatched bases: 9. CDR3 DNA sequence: TGTGCCAGCAGCCCTTTTCTGACAGGGCGCACAGATACGCAGTATTTT. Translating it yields CASSPFLTGRTDTQYF.

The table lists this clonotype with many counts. This chain's CDR3 is CASSPGQGQETQYF. The CDR3 DNA sequence: TGTGCCAGCAGCCCGGGACAGGGGCAAGAGACCCAGTACTTC. The chain links TRBV12-3 or TRBV12-4 to TRBJ2-5; TRBD1 matches at 10 bases. The CDR3 contains 14 residues. The V gene end was trimmed by 6 bases and the J gene end by 2 bases; junction bases not matched to a gene: 3.

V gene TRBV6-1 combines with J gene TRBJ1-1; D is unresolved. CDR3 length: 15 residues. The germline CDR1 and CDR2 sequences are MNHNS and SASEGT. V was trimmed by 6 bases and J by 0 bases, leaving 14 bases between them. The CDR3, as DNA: TGTGCCAGCAGATTTTTTGGGGATATGAACACTGAAGCTTTCTTT. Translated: CASRFFGDMNTEAFF.

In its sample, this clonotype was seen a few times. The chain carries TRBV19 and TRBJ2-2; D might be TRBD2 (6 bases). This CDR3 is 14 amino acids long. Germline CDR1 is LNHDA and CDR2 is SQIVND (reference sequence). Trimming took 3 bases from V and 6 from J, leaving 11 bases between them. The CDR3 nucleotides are TGTGCCAGTAGTATCATCTTAGCGGCCGGGGAGCTGTTTTTT. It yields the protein CASSIILAAGELFF.

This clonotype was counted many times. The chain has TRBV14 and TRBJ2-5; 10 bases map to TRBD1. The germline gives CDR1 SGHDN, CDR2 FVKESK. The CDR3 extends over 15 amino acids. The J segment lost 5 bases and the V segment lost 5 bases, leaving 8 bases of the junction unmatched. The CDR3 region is CASSSRQGASETQYF. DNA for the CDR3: TGTGCCAGCAGCTCACGACAGGGGGCCAGCGAGACCCAGTACTTC.

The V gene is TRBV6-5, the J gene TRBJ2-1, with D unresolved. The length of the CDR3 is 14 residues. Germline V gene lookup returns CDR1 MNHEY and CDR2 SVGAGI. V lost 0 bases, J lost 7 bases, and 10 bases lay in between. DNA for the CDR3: TGTGCCAGCAGTTACTCCCGACTCCGAAATGAGCAGTTCTTC. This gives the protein CASSYSRLRNEQFF.

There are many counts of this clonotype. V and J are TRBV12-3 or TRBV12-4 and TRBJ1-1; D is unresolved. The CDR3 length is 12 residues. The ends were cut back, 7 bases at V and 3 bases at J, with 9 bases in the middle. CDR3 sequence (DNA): TGTGCCAGCACGGTTGGGGACACTGAAGCTTTCTTT. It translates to CASTVGDTEAFF.

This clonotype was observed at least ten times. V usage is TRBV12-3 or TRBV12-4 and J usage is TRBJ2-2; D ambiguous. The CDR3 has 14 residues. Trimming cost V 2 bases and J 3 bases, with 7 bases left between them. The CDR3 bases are TGTGCCAGCAGTTTACACACTTACACCGGGGAGCTGTTTTTT. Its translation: CASSLHTYTGELFF.

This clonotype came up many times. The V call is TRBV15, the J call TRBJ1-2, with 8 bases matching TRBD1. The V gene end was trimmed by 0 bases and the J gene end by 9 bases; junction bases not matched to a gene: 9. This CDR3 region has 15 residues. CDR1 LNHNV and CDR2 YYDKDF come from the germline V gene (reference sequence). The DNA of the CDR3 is TGTGCCACCAGCAGAGATCCGAGGACAGGGCACAGCTACACCTTC. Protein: CATSRDPRTGHSYTF.

This chain's CDR3 is CASSDGTGPSNQPQHF. The CDR3 DNA reads as TGTGCCAGCAGTGACGGGACAGGGCCAAGCAATCAGCCCCAGCATTTT. The chain recombines TRBV25-1 with TRBJ1-5; 9 bases agree with TRBD1. The length of the CDR3 is 16 residues. Germline CDR1 and CDR2: MGHDK and SYGVNS. After removal of 3 bases from V and 1 base from J, the junction contained 4 bases not matched to a gene.